This TCR beta chain was sequenced in a study of OX40 agonist ivuxolimab in advanced cancers. Study-wide points: Mean expanded clone counts were higher in CD8+ than CD4+ T cells.

With respect to this clone: Its specificity is unknown.

This CDR3 contains 14 residues. Germline lookup yields CDR1 SGHDN and CDR2 FVKESK. Trimming stripped 2 bases from V and 8 bases from J, with 15 bases between. The repertoire was sequenced with immunoSEQ multiplex PCR; TCRdb's copy has only in-frame clones and lacks some. The sample has more than 80,000 clones, about 89% seen once. The gene calls are TRBV14 and TRBJ1-2, with D possibly being TRBD1 (6 bases). The TCR originated in an adult with an advanced solid tumor such as melanoma, head and neck, liver or kidney cancer. Here the sequenced sample was CD4+ or CD8+ T cells sorted from blood, taken in a trial of the OX40 agonist ivuxolimab. The CDR3 sequence is CASSQTLRGGGYTF. CDR3 nucleotide sequence: TGTGCCAGCAGCCAAACCCTAAGGGGGGGAGGCTACACCTTC.